This is a list of T cell receptor beta chains from one sample in a study of T cells after yellow fever vaccination. Using its own MiXCR run on the 5' RACE reads, TCRdb lists one record per CDR3 protein. The table includes 25,000 to 30,000 distinct CDR3 sequences, 4% to 5% detected once. The source was PBMCs, either bulk or a sorted T-cell subset (CD4+, CD8+, memory, or dextramer-sorted; not recorded which), collected on the day of the yellow fever booster vaccination. These TCRs come from a man aged 18-30 years who received the YFV17D yellow fever vaccine. CDR3s include the opening cysteine and the closing phenylalanine or tryptophan. The D gene is left open where the match is weak. Some rows mark clone size as missing; the rest say once, few, many or name a class of expanded clone.

>TRBJ1-2|TRBV6-5|14|-|many
TGTGCCAGCAGTCGCGCGATTCAGGGAAGTGGCTACACCTTC
CASSRAIQGSGYTF
>TRBJ2-1|TRBV5-1|15|TRBD2|many
TGCGCCAGCAGCCTTCTGGGGGGGGTCCACAATGAGCAGTTCTTC
CASSLLGGVHNEQFF
>TRBJ2-3|TRBV20-1|12|TRBD2|medium-sized
TGCAGTGCTAGGCGGGGGGGAGATACGCAGTATTTT
CSARRGGDTQYF
>TRBJ1-1|TRBV5-1|14|-|few
TGCGCCAGCAGCCCCGACAGCATGAACACTGAAGCTTTCTTT
CASSPDSMNTEAFF
>TRBJ2-5|TRBV20-1|14|TRBD1|many
TGCAGTGCTCGACAGGGTCTCTACCAAGAGACCCAGTACTTC
CSARQGLYQETQYF
>TRBJ2-1|TRBV4-3|13|-|-
TGCGCCAGCAGCCAGGAGGCCTACAATGAGCAGTTCTTC
CASSQEAYNEQFF
>TRBJ1-2|TRBV6-5|13|TRBD1|many
TGTGCCAGCAGTTTTAACAGGGGCGGCGGCTACACCTTC
CASSFNRGGGYTF
>TRBJ2-5|TRBV7-2|14|TRBD2|many
TGTGCCAGCAGCTCGGGACTAGCCCAAGAGACCCAGTACTTC
CASSSGLAQETQYF
>TRBJ2-3|TRBV7-2|15|TRBD2|-
TGTGCCAGCAGACGGTCGCGGGGGTACACAGATACGCAGTATTTT
CASRRSRGYTDTQYF
>TRBJ2-1|TRBV7-2|13|-|many
TGTGCCAGCAGCTTAGGCCAGAACAATGAGCAGTTCTTC
CASSLGQNNEQFF
>TRBJ2-5|TRBV5-4|13|-|-
TGTGCCAGCAGCTTGGTGGAACAAGAGACCCAGTACTTC
CASSLVEQETQYF
>TRBJ2-3|TRBV28|11|-|many
TGTGCCATCTCGAGGGCAAGAAGAAAGTATTTT
CAISRARRKYF
>TRBJ1-2|TRBV12-3/TRBV12-4|12|-|many
TGTGCCAGCAGCCGGGACATTCTTCGCTACACCTTC
CASSRDILRYTF
>TRBJ2-7|TRBV10-3|14|-|-
TGTGCCATCAGTGGCCGAGAAGGGGGTCCGGAGCAGTACTTC
CAISGREGGPEQYF
>TRBJ2-3|TRBV7-2|16|TRBD1|-
TGTGCCAGCAGCTCTAGGGGGGACAGGCGCACAGATACGCAGTATTTT
CASSSRGDRRTDTQYF
>TRBJ2-5|TRBV18|13|-|many
TGTGCCAGCTCACCAGGGATCCAAGAGACCCAGTACTTC
CASSPGIQETQYF
>TRBJ2-3|TRBV15|16|-|many
TGTGCCACCAGCAGAGAATGGCAGTTGAGCACAGATACGCAGTATTTT
CATSREWQLSTDTQYF
>TRBJ2-3|TRBV20-1|18|TRBD2|many
TGCAGTGCTAGAGATGGGATGAGCGGGGGCCTTAGCACAGATACGCAGTATTTT
CSARDGMSGGLSTDTQYF
>TRBJ2-3|TRBV20-1|16|TRBD2|many
TGCAGTGCTACCCCCCGGGGTAGCGGGGAACCAGATACGCAGTATTTT
CSATPRGSGEPDTQYF
>TRBJ1-2|TRBV5-4|15|TRBD1|-
TGTGCCAGCAGCTTGTTTTATAGGACAGGACATGGCTACACCTTC
CASSLFYRTGHGYTF
>TRBJ1-1|TRBV4-3|15|-|many
TGCGCCAGCAGCCAGATGACAGTGACGAACACTGAAGCTTTCTTT
CASSQMTVTNTEAFF
>TRBJ2-3|TRBV6-1|16|TRBD1|many
TGTGCCAGCTCCCGGGACAGGGGGGTCGGCACAGATACGCAGTATTTT
CASSRDRGVGTDTQYF
>TRBJ2-7|TRBV5-1|11|-|many
TGCGCCAGCAGCCCCCTCGGAGAGCAGTACTTC
CASSPLGEQYF
>TRBJ2-1|TRBV9|17|TRBD2|many
TGTGCCAGCAGCGTAGGTACGGCGGGGGGCCCATACAATGAGCAGTTCTTC
CASSVGTAGGPYNEQFF
>TRBJ2-5|TRBV20-1|12|-|many
TGCAGTGCCCCGAAAGTACAAGAGACCCAGTACTTC
CSAPKVQETQYF
>TRBJ2-3|TRBV5-5|14|-|few
TGTGCCAGCAGTAGCTCCACTAGCACAGATACGCAGTATTTT
CASSSSTSTDTQYF
>TRBJ1-2|TRBV6-1|15|-|-
TGTGCCAGCAGTGAAAGATCCACCGCGGTCTATGGCTACACCTTC
CASSERSTAVYGYTF
>TRBJ1-1|TRBV2|13|-|-
TGTGCCAGCAGCCGGGACGGGGACGGCGAAGCTTTCTTT
CASSRDGDGEAFF
>TRBJ2-1|TRBV19|15|TRBD2|few
TGTGCCAGTAGTATACGGGGGACCGAGCGGGGTGAGCAGTTCTTC
CASSIRGTERGEQFF
>TRBJ1-4|TRBV12-3/TRBV12-4|15|-|many
TGTGCCAGCAGAGCCGCGGGGCAGGGGTGGGAAAAACTGTTTTTT
CASRAAGQGWEKLFF
>TRBJ1-2|TRBV7-2|15|-|-
TGTGCCAGCAGCCCCGCAGCTAGCGGGCCCTATGGCTACACCTTC
CASSPAASGPYGYTF
>TRBJ2-1|TRBV23-1|16|TRBD1|many
TGCGCCAGCAGTCAATTATCGGACAGGGTCGGAGATGAGCAGTTCTTC
CASSQLSDRVGDEQFF
>TRBJ2-1|TRBV7-3|14|-|few
TGTGCCAGCAGCTTGTCCCCGGGGCTCAATGAGCAGTTCTTC
CASSLSPGLNEQFF
>TRBJ2-5|TRBV5-1|13|-|many
TGCGCCAGCAGCTTGGACCTGCAGGGGACCCAGTACTTC
CASSLDLQGTQYF
>TRBJ1-1|TRBV5-5|15|-|many
TGTGCCAGCAGCCCTGGCCCTCCGGGTGGCACTGAAGCTTTCTTT
CASSPGPPGGTEAFF
>TRBJ1-1|TRBV24-1|11|-|many
TGTGCCACCAGTCAGGGGACTGAAGCTTTCTTT
CATSQGTEAFF
>TRBJ2-2|TRBV6-6|21|TRBD2|-
TGTGCCAGCAGTTACTTGTTCGGACAGATGAGCGGGGGGGCCTCGAACGGGGAGCTGTTTTTT
CASSYLFGQMSGGASNGELFF
>TRBJ1-5|TRBV12-3/TRBV12-4|14|TRBD1|many
TGTGCCAGCACCCAAGGACAGGGAGGACAGCCCCAGCATTTT
CASTQGQGGQPQHF
>TRBJ2-2|TRBV12-3/TRBV12-4|13|-|many
TGTGCCAGCAGTTTGAGGGTTACCGGGGAGCTGTTTTTT
CASSLRVTGELFF
>TRBJ2-3|TRBV15|16|TRBD1|many
TGTGCCACCAGCAGTCCACAGGGGTACCCCACAGATACGCAGTATTTT
CATSSPQGYPTDTQYF
>TRBJ2-1|TRBV5-1|15|TRBD2|many
TGCGCCAGCAGAACCGGGGGGATCTCCTACAATGAGCAGTTCTTC
CASRTGGISYNEQFF
>TRBJ1-3|TRBV4-1|17|-|-
TGCGCCTGCAGCCAAGATCATCTGGCACTCTCTGGAAACACCATATATTTT
CACSQDHLALSGNTIYF
>TRBJ1-4|TRBV19|11|-|-
TGTGCCAGTAGCCGGAATGAAAAACTGTTTTTT
CASSRNEKLFF
>TRBJ2-3|TRBV30|13|-|many
TGTGCCTGGAAGTGGACAGGCACAGATACGCAGTATTTT
CAWKWTGTDTQYF
>TRBJ1-6|TRBV6-5|15|-|many
TGTGCCAGCAACCTCAAAGCCCAGGGTAATTCACCCCTCCACTTT
CASNLKAQGNSPLHF
>TRBJ2-4|TRBV2|12|-|many
TGTGCCATCGCTCTTACGGAGACAACTCAGTACTTC
CAIALTETTQYF
>TRBJ1-2|TRBV4-3|18|-|many
TGCGCCAGCAGCCAAGGGTCAGGGGTTGGCCCGATGGGGTATGGCTACACCTTC
CASSQGSGVGPMGYGYTF
>TRBJ1-5|TRBV25-1|16|-|many
TGTGCCAGCAGTGAAACGAACAGTTGGAGCAATCAGCCCCAGCATTTT
CASSETNSWSNQPQHF
>TRBJ1-2|TRBV7-3|13|-|many
TGTGCCAGCAGTTCCGACAGGAACAGTGGCTACACCTTC
CASSSDRNSGYTF
>TRBJ1-2|TRBV4-1|20|TRBD1|many
TGCGCCAGCAGCCTCAGGGGGATATCTACTAGGGCCGTCATGGACTATGGCTACACCTTC
CASSLRGISTRAVMDYGYTF
>TRBJ2-1|TRBV12-3/TRBV12-4|14|-|many
TGTGCCACTATCCGGGACACGAAGGGGAATGAGCAGTTCTTC
CATIRDTKGNEQFF
>TRBJ2-7|TRBV7-9|14|TRBD2|many
TGTGCCAGCAGCTCCGAACTAGCGCGGGGCGAGCAGTACTTC
CASSSELARGEQYF
>TRBJ2-2|TRBV7-2|14|-|many
TGTGCCAGCAGCCCCAGAATGAGCACCGGGGAGCTGTTTTTT
CASSPRMSTGELFF
>TRBJ2-3|TRBV5-1|14|-|many
TGCGCCAGCAGCTTGTTCGGGGCCACAGATACGCAGTATTTT
CASSLFGATDTQYF
>TRBJ2-1|TRBV29-1|15|-|few
TGCAGCGTTGATCTGGAGGGGGGGCCGGGTGATCAGCAGTTCTTC
CSVDLEGGPGDQQFF
>TRBJ1-2|TRBV4-2|13|-|few
TGTGCCAGCAGCCGGACAGACGGCTATGGCTACACCTTC
CASSRTDGYGYTF
>TRBJ2-6|TRBV28|13|-|many
TGTGGCAGTTTCGGGTCTGGGGCCAACGTCCTGACTTTC
CGSFGSGANVLTF
>TRBJ2-5|TRBV15|18|TRBD2|many
TGTGCCACCAGCAGAGGCTTACTAGCGGGGGGGCCAGAAGAGACCCAGTACTTC
CATSRGLLAGGPEETQYF
>TRBJ2-1|TRBV12-3/TRBV12-4|12|-|many
TGTGCCAGCAGTTTATGGAGCGGGGAGCAGTTCTTC
CASSLWSGEQFF